This T cell receptor beta chain came from a study of CD8 T cells in ankylosing spondylitis. Overall study findings and caveats: Certain motif variants had earlier been reported in reactive arthritis synovial fluid and blood. Characteristic of ankylosing spondylitis blood, it appeared, was a TCR beta motif comprising several highly homologous variants.

Turning to this clonotype: The antigen is not known.

The trim removed 3 bases at V and 2 bases at J, leaving 5 bases unmatched. The CDR3 is made up of 15 amino acids. Germline loops: CDR1 GTSNPN, CDR2 SVGIG (reference sequence). TCRdb re-called the 5' RACE reads through MiXCR, storing one row per CDR3 protein. The sample consists of 670,000 or so distinct CDR3 sequences, roughly 20% of them appearing once. The chain uses TRBV30 and TRBJ2-3; 10 positions agree with TRBD2. The material sequenced was blood, either unsorted or a sorted T cell fraction (not recorded which). The sequence was obtained from a male donor with ankylosing spondylitis. The CDR3 sequence: CAWRRTSGFTDTQYF. DNA for the CDR3: TGTGCCTGGAGACGGACTAGCGGATTCACAGATACGCAGTATTTT.